This T cell receptor beta chain was sequenced for a study of cytomegalovirus exposure and HLA in healthy donors. General study findings and limits: The investigators catalogued 150 to 200 TCR beta chains as cytomegalovirus-associated. Accounts indicate the classifier identified cytomegalovirus status with strong specificity and sensitivity. Rare sequences made up most TCRs, while some public TCRs were found in many donors.

This clone has only a few counts. Its antigen is currently unknown. The CDR3 is 14 residues long. Germline V gene sequence: CDR1 SGHTA, CDR2 FQGNSA. V was clipped by 2 bases and J by 8 bases, with 12 bases between them. The protocol was immunoSEQ multiplex PCR, while the TCRdb copy is restricted to in-frame clones and leaves out a portion. The table shows fewer than 300,000 clones, with over 75% occurring only once. This chain links TRBV7-2 with TRBJ1-4; D ambiguous. Sequenced input: PBMCs. This receptor was taken from a woman under 30 in good health and CMV-seronegative. CDR3 amino acids: CASSLRLGGEKLFF. As DNA, the CDR3 is TGTGCCAGCAGCTTAAGGCTGGGCGGGGAAAAACTGTTTTTT.